This TCR beta chain was sequenced in a study of blood T cells in healthy people across ages. Study results and limitations: More naive CD4+ cells and higher diversity marked long-lived donors relative to aged donors.

This clonotype was counted ten times or more. Its specificity is not known. The study isolated at least 6.5 million PBMCs from each sample. Per individual sample, total RNA of at least 5 micrograms was extracted. Then a second PCR, running about 6 to 12 cycles, was carried out with a sample-barcoded 5' primer and a J-beta primer mix. Each TCR beta cDNA got a 12-nucleotide random molecular identifier. Each CDR3 protein gets one entry after TCRdb re-called the 5' RACE reads with MiXCR. The sample shows under 1 million distinct CDR3 sequences, under 45% of them seen only once. The CDR3 is 13 amino acids. CDR1 and CDR2 from the germline V gene are ENHRY and SYGVKD. Trimming at V came to 8 bases and at J to 3 bases, leaving 4 bases not matched to a gene.

The V gene is TRBV10-3, the J gene TRBJ2-1; 7 bases line up with TRBD1. This TCR derives from a man aged 60-69 years in good health. Sequenced input: blood. The CDR3 is CAIQGQNYNEQFF. The CDR3 nucleotides read TGTGCCATCCAGGGACAGAACTACAATGAGCAGTTCTTC.